This T cell receptor (beta chain) is from a study of cytomegalovirus exposure and HLA in healthy donors. PCR was performed using 60 Vbeta and 13 Jbeta primers. The protocol was immunoSEQ multiplex PCR, while the TCRdb copy is restricted to in-frame clones and leaves out a portion. Among approximately 170,000 clones listed, roughly 83% were seen once. The CDR3 sequence is 19 residues long. Per the germline V gene, CDR1 is LGHNA and CDR2 is YSLEER. The V gene end was trimmed by 0 bases and the J gene end by 1 base; junction bases not matched to a gene: 12. The sequencing input was PBMCs. The receptor was derived from a boy aged 2 to 9 in good health and CMV-seronegative. V is TRBV4-3 and J is TRBJ1-1; 9 nucleotides align to TRBD1. CDR3 sequence: CASSQDWGGTGLRNTEAFF. The CDR3 nucleotides are TGCGCCAGCAGCCAAGATTGGGGAGGGACAGGGTTAAGGAACACTGAAGCTTTCTTT.